Presented here are 25 T cell receptor beta chains from one specimen sequenced in a study of blood T cell repertoires in COVID-19. The table came from immunoSEQ multiplex PCR; TCRdb's copy has only in-frame clones and leaves some out. The table shows 410,000 or so clones, with around 91% occurring only once. Sequencing input: peripheral blood. Receptor source: a woman between 40 and 55 years old with COVID-19, enrolled during active disease.

V gene TRBV20-1 combines with J gene TRBJ1-1, with 7 bases that match TRBD1. CDR3 size: 14 residues. The germline CDR1 and CDR2 sequences are DFQATT and SNEGSKA (reference sequence). V dropped 3 bases and J dropped 1; count of bases not matched to a gene: 5. The CDR3 DNA sequence: TGCAGTGCTAGTGGGGGGACAGCGAACACTGAAGCTTTCTTT. Amino acid sequence: CSASGGTANTEAFF.

The rearrangement joins TRBV25-1 to TRBJ1-4, with TRBD1 identical over 7 bases. Germline-derived CDR1 and CDR2 are MGHDK and SYGVNS. With V trimmed by 6 bases and J by 4 bases, 5 bases remained unmatched. The CDR3 extends over 14 amino acids. The CDR3 coding sequence is TGTGCCAGCAGAAGGACAGGCCTTAATGAAAAACTGTTTTTT. Translated: CASRRTGLNEKLFF.

The chain uses TRBV4-3 and TRBJ1-3; D is ambiguous. This CDR3 is built from 17 residues. Trimming left V 3 bases short and J 4 bases short, with 19 bases between. The V gene's germline CDR1 is LGHNA and CDR2 YSLEER. The CDR3 DNA reads TGCGCCAGCAGCCATCTGGGAGACGCGGCCTCGGGAAACACCATATATTTT. Its protein product is CASSHLGDAASGNTIYF.

The V and J genes are TRBV24-1 and TRBJ2-5; a possible D gene is TRBD1 (5 bases). The V end lost 5 bases, the J end lost 2 bases, and 11 bases lay between the germline ends. The CDR3 runs 14 residues. The germline V gene encodes CDR1 KGHDR and CDR2 SFDVKD. CDR3 in amino acids: CATSGPTAQETQYF. The CDR3 DNA is TGTGCCACCAGTGGCCCGACAGCGCAAGAGACCCAGTACTTC.

The rearrangement joins TRBV21-1 to TRBJ1-6; the table's TRBD1 call for D was not verified on the DNA. TRBV21-1 represents a pseudogene. The CDR3 loop spans 14 amino acids. CDR3 sequence (DNA): TGTGCCAGCAGCAACTCGGACAGGGGTCTGAACCTCCACTTT. This gives the protein CASSNSDRGLNLHF.

V usage is TRBV6-4 and J usage is TRBJ1-4, with a possible D match to TRBD1 (5 bases). The V gene's germline CDR1 is MRHNA and CDR2 SNTAGT. Trimming removed 8 bases from V and 6 bases from J, with 16 bases in between. The CDR3 length is 14 residues. CDR3 in DNA: TGTGCCAGCTCGAGCCAGGGAGGGGATGAAAAACTGTTTTTT. This translates into CASSSQGGDEKLFF.

The chain joins TRBV7-3 to TRBJ2-1; TRBD2 aligns across 11 bases. This CDR3 has 16 amino acids. Per the germline V gene, CDR1 is SGHTA and CDR2 is FQGTGA. With V trimmed by 0 bases and J by 8 bases, 6 bases remained unmatched. Written as DNA, the CDR3 is TGTGCCAGCAGCTTAACGGTAGCGGGAGGGAGGGATGAGCAGTTCTTC. Protein product: CASSLTVAGGRDEQFF.

This clone has only one observation. This chain joins TRBV28 and TRBJ1-6; 8 bases fit TRBD1. The J segment lost 8 bases and the V segment lost 6 bases, leaving 6 bases of the junction unmatched. The CDR3 is made up of 14 amino acids. CDR1 and CDR2 from the germline V gene are MDHEN and SYDVKM. The CDR3 DNA is TGTGCCAGCAGACGAGGACAGGGTTATTCACCCCTCCACTTT. It translates to CASRRGQGYSPLHF.

The rearrangement uses TRBV4-1 and TRBJ1-2, with a weak D call TRBD1 (6 bases). The CDR3 runs to 15 residues. The V and J ends lost 0 bases and 4 bases respectively, with 12 bases between them. From germline, CDR1 is MGHRA and CDR2 YSYEKL. The CDR3 DNA reads as TGCGCCAGCAGCCAAGATGAGGACAGATCCTATGGCTACACCTTC. Protein sequence: CASSQDEDRSYGYTF.

The chain couples TRBV6-5 to TRBJ1-2; 9 positions match TRBD1. The CDR3 is made up of 14 amino acids. Germline V lookup: CDR1 MNHEY, CDR2 SVGAGI. V shed 6 bases and J 4 bases; nucleotides not matched to a gene: 6. The CDR3 region has the DNA TGTGCCAGCAGCCCGACAGGGGGTTTCTATGGCTACACCTTC. Its protein product is CASSPTGGFYGYTF.

This clone was recorded at least ten times. The CDR3 here is CASSRAGPDTQYF. The DNA of the CDR3 is TGTGCCAGCAGCAGAGCGGGACCAGATACGCAGTATTTT. The chain recombines TRBV11-2 with TRBJ2-3; TRBD2 matches 7 bases. The V gene end was trimmed by 5 bases and the J gene end by 4 bases; junction bases not matched to a gene: 3. Germline V gene sequence: CDR1 SGHAT, CDR2 FQNNGV. The CDR3 is 13 residues long.

The rearrangement joins TRBV27 to TRBJ2-7; 8 bases align to TRBD2. The trim removed 3 bases at V and 7 bases at J, leaving 8 bases unmatched. The CDR3 covers 14 residues. Germline CDR1 MNHEY, CDR2 SMNVEV (reference sequence). The DNA for the CDR3 is TGTGCCAGCAGTTTTGGTTACGGGAGGGCAGAGCAGTACTTC. Translation: CASSFGYGRAEQYF.

The gene calls are TRBV4-1 and TRBJ2-2; 8 bases are a match to TRBD1. CDR3 length: 17 amino acids. CDR1 and CDR2 from the germline V gene are MGHRA and YSYEKL. Trimming took 1 base from V and 0 from J; bases not matched to a gene: 4. The DNA of the CDR3 is TGCGCCAGCAGCCAAGGTCCAGGGGGCCCGAACACCGGGGAGCTGTTTTTT. This gives the protein CASSQGPGGPNTGELFF.

The chain couples TRBV27 to TRBJ2-3, with 8 bases that match TRBD2. The CDR3 consists of 17 residues. Germline assignment: CDR1 MNHEY and CDR2 SMNVEV (reference sequence). V lost 4 bases to trimming and J lost 5 bases; unmatched junction nucleotides: 14. The CDR3 protein is CASSYSGALWGGDTQYF. The CDR3 nucleotides read TGTGCCAGCAGTTATAGCGGGGCCCTCTGGGGGGGAGATACGCAGTATTTT.

The rearrangement joins TRBV6-2 or TRBV6-3 to TRBJ2-3; a weak D match, TRBD1 (5 bases). With 2 bases removed from V and 3 bases from J, the gap between germline ends came to 6 bases. The V gene's germline CDR1 is MNHEY and CDR2 SVGEGT. This CDR3 comprises 13 residues. CDR3 loop: CASSYQGTDTQYF. The CDR3 region has the DNA TGTGCCAGCAGTTACCAGGGTACAGATACGCAGTATTTT.

The chain employs TRBV10-3 and TRBJ1-2; 9 bases match TRBD1. In germline, CDR1 is ENHRY, CDR2 SYGVKD. V was clipped by 6 bases and J by 2 bases; unmatched bases: 4. The CDR3 has 14 amino acids. This chain's CDR3 is CAISGTGRNYGYTF. CDR3 in DNA: TGTGCCATCAGCGGGACAGGGAGGAACTATGGCTACACCTTC.

A few counts support this clone. The CDR3 DNA reads TGTGCCAGCAGCCACGAGGACAGGGGAAGAAACACCATATATTTT. Encoded protein: CASSHEDRGRNTIYF. J is TRBJ1-3 and V is TRBV9; 9 bases align to TRBD1. J gave up 5 bases and V 4 bases, and 7 bases lay outside the gene matches. This CDR3 spans 15 amino acids. The germline CDR1 and CDR2 sequences are SGDLS and YYNGEE.

The V gene is TRBV5-8, the J gene TRBJ2-6; 9 positions match TRBD1. Germline CDR1 reads SGHTS; CDR2 reads YDEGEE. Losses at the gene ends were 6 bases for V and 0 bases for J; bases not matched to a gene: 4. The CDR3 is made up of 16 amino acids. The CDR3 DNA reads TGTGCCAGCAAGCGACAGGGGGACTCTGGGGCCAACGTCCTGACTTTC. Its protein is CASKRQGDSGANVLTF.

The chain carries TRBV28 and TRBJ1-4; TRBD1 aligns across 8 bases. V was clipped by 2 bases and J by 10 bases; unmatched bases: 6. Germline values: CDR1 MDHEN, CDR2 SYDVKM. The CDR3 sequence is 14 residues long. Here the CDR3 reads CASSLIGQGGKLFF. CDR3 coding DNA: TGTGCCAGCAGTTTAATAGGACAGGGCGGAAAACTGTTTTTT.

This rearrangement joins TRBV4-1 to TRBJ2-2, with 11 bases fitting TRBD1. The CDR3 extends over 17 amino acids. CDR1 and CDR2 (germline): MGHRA, YSYEKL. V dropped 0 bases and J dropped 4; count of bases not matched to a gene: 4. The chain's CDR3 is CASSQEDRGRATGELFF. For the CDR3, the DNA is TGCGCCAGCAGCCAAGAGGACAGGGGGCGAGCCACCGGGGAGCTGTTTTTT.

The chain carries TRBV7-2 and TRBJ1-5; TRBD1 matches 7 bases. The length of the CDR3 is 15 residues. The V segment lost 5 bases and the J segment 4 bases; nucleotides outside the gene matches: 8. The germline CDR1 and CDR2 sequences are SGHTA and FQGNSA. For the CDR3, the DNA is TGTGCCAGCAGCCCTTCCGACAGGGCAAATCAGCCCCAGCATTTT. This encodes CASSPSDRANQPQHF.

The gene calls are TRBV7-2 and TRBJ1-4, with 7 nucleotides matching TRBD1. V lost 5 bases, J lost 6 bases, and 6 bases stayed unmatched. CDR1 and CDR2 (germline): SGHTA, FQGNSA. The CDR3 length is 14 residues. This CDR3 reads CASSQDRWDEKLFF. In DNA, the CDR3 is TGTGCCAGCAGCCAGGACAGGTGGGATGAAAAACTGTTTTTT.

The J gene is TRBJ2-7, the V gene TRBV4-3; 8 bases are a match to TRBD1. CDR3 size: 13 residues. Germline trimming cut 4 bases from V and 3 bases from J; bases unmatched to any gene: 2. CDR1 is LGHNA and CDR2 is YSLEER in the germline V gene. CDR3 sequence (DNA): TGCGCCAGCAGCCGTGGACAGGGCTACGAGCAGTACTTC. Residues: CASSRGQGYEQYF.

V and J are TRBV14 and TRBJ1-1, with no clear D. Germline loops: CDR1 SGHDN, CDR2 FVKESK. V shed 0 bases and J shed 6 bases, with 11 bases lying between them. The CDR3 has 14 residues. The CDR3 region is CASSQEPTTSEAFF. In nucleotides, the CDR3 is TGTGCCAGCAGCCAAGAACCAACTACCTCTGAAGCTTTCTTT.

The genes are TRBV7-2 and TRBJ2-3, with unresolved D. Germline values: CDR1 SGHTA, CDR2 FQGNSA. This CDR3 has 15 amino acids. Deletions cut 5 bases from V and 2 bases from J, with 14 bases between. In nucleotides, the CDR3 is TGTGCCAGCAGCACCGCTCCGGTCTCCACAGATACGCAGTATTTT. Translation gives CASSTAPVSTDTQYF.